Only one count was recorded for the clone carrying this T cell receptor beta chain. The entry originates in a study of blood T cell repertoires in COVID-19. In the study overall: From T cells, B-cell-depleted T cells, or PBMCs came the material, which was cDNA or gDNA.

Assay: immunoSEQ multiplex PCR; the TCRdb copy retains only in-frame clones and omits some. The sample includes hundreds of thousands of clones, around 83% of them seen just once. The V and J ends lost 3 bases and 1 base respectively, with 6 bases between them. This CDR3 is 14 amino acids long. Germline V gene sequence: CDR1 MNHEY, CDR2 SMNVEV (reference sequence). Specimen: peripheral blood. The rearrangement uses TRBV27 and TRBJ2-2; no definite D call. The sequence was collected from an elderly man with acute or convalescent COVID-19. CDR3 residues: CASSLAGNTGELFF. CDR3 DNA: TGTGCCAGCAGTTTGGCAGGGAACACCGGGGAGCTGTTTTTT.